This is a list of T cell receptor beta chains from one sample in a study of shared clonotypes between healthy human individuals. TCRdb's table, derived via immunoSEQ multiplex PCR, lists solely in-frame clones and lacks some. The table has roughly 1,100,000 clones, approximately 68% seen once; the top ten hold approximately 1.5%. Sequencing used memory CD4+ T cells sorted from blood. The receptors were gathered from a man aged 18 to 29 in good health. Both conserved end residues are part of each CDR3. D genes are given only for firm matches. Where a row states a size, it is once, few, many or the class of an expanded clone; other rows omit it.

d_call: .
clone_size: .
v_call: TRBV25-1
j_call: TRBJ1-5
cdr3_nt: TGTGCCAGCAGTGAAAGTAATCAGCCCCAGCATTTT
cdr3_aa: CASSESNQPQHF

d_call: .
clone_size: .
v_call: TRBV6-1
j_call: TRBJ2-5
cdr3_nt: TGTGCCAGCACCTCTACCGGGGCTGGGACCCAGTACTTC
cdr3_aa: CASTSTGAGTQYF

d_call: TRBD2
clone_size: .
v_call: TRBV2
j_call: TRBJ2-1
cdr3_nt: TGTGCCAGCAGTGAACTAGCGGGTGTGAATGAGCAGTTCTTC
cdr3_aa: CASSELAGVNEQFF

d_call: .
clone_size: .
v_call: TRBV7-9
j_call: TRBJ2-2
cdr3_nt: TGTGCCAACAGCCGGGGACGGACGAACACCGGGGAGCTGTTTTTT
cdr3_aa: CANSRGRTNTGELFF

d_call: TRBD2
clone_size: .
v_call: TRBV11-2
j_call: TRBJ2-7
cdr3_nt: TGTGCCAGCAGCCTGTGGACTAGCGGGGGCCATACCTACGAGCAGTACTTC
cdr3_aa: CASSLWTSGGHTYEQYF

d_call: .
clone_size: few
v_call: TRBV2
j_call: TRBJ2-3
cdr3_nt: TGTGCCAGCACATTATTGGATACGCAGTATTTT
cdr3_aa: CASTLLDTQYF

d_call: .
clone_size: .
v_call: TRBV2
j_call: TRBJ2-3
cdr3_nt: TGTGCCAGCCTCCGAGAACTAACGCAGTATTTT
cdr3_aa: CASLRELTQYF

d_call: .
clone_size: .
v_call: TRBV10-3
j_call: TRBJ2-7
cdr3_nt: TGTGCCATCAGTGAGTCGCAGGGGCCCCTTTACGAGCAGTACTTC
cdr3_aa: CAISESQGPLYEQYF

d_call: .
clone_size: .
v_call: TRBV6-1
j_call: TRBJ2-7
cdr3_nt: TGTGCCAGCTGGGGCGGGGCGGCCTACGAGCAGTACTTC
cdr3_aa: CASWGGAAYEQYF

d_call: TRBD1
clone_size: .
v_call: TRBV6-1
j_call: TRBJ2-4
cdr3_nt: TGTGCCAGCAGTGACCGGACAGGGCTAGCCAAAAACATTCAGTACTTC
cdr3_aa: CASSDRTGLAKNIQYF

d_call: .
clone_size: .
v_call: TRBV15
j_call: TRBJ1-4
cdr3_nt: TGTGCCACCAGCAGAGATGATAAGCCGCCGGAAAAACTGTTTTTT
cdr3_aa: CATSRDDKPPEKLFF

d_call: .
clone_size: .
v_call: TRBV11-1
j_call: TRBJ2-2
cdr3_nt: TGTGCCAGCAGCCCAGGGGTTAGTGCCGGGGAGCTGTTTTTT
cdr3_aa: CASSPGVSAGELFF

d_call: TRBD2
clone_size: .
v_call: TRBV2
j_call: TRBJ2-1
cdr3_nt: TGTGCCAGCAGTTTGAGGGAGGGGTACAATGAGCAGTTCTTC
cdr3_aa: CASSLREGYNEQFF

d_call: .
clone_size: few
v_call: TRBV30
j_call: TRBJ1-5
cdr3_nt: TGTGCCTGGAGCGATGAGGGAGGGTATAGCAATCAGCCCCAGCATTTT
cdr3_aa: CAWSDEGGYSNQPQHF

d_call: .
clone_size: few
v_call: TRBV6-6
j_call: TRBJ1-5
cdr3_nt: TGTGCCAGTGCGGCGGAGGGCAGGCAGCCCCAGCATTTT
cdr3_aa: CASAAEGRQPQHF

d_call: .
clone_size: .
v_call: TRBV15
j_call: TRBJ1-4
cdr3_nt: TGTGCCACCAGCAGAACCACAGGGCCGAATGAAAAACTGTTTTTT
cdr3_aa: CATSRTTGPNEKLFF

d_call: .
clone_size: .
v_call: TRBV10-3
j_call: TRBJ2-7
cdr3_nt: TGTGCCATCAGTGAGGAAGGGGGGCCGAACGAGCAGTACTTC
cdr3_aa: CAISEEGGPNEQYF

d_call: TRBD2
clone_size: .
v_call: TRBV7-9
j_call: TRBJ2-3
cdr3_nt: TGTGCCAGCAGCTTCATAGCGGGGGGGCTTTCAGATACGCAGTATTTT
cdr3_aa: CASSFIAGGLSDTQYF

d_call: TRBD1
clone_size: .
v_call: TRBV5-1
j_call: TRBJ2-1
cdr3_nt: TGCGCCAGCAGCAAACGGACAGGGCCGGATGAGCAGTTCTTC
cdr3_aa: CASSKRTGPDEQFF

d_call: .
clone_size: .
v_call: TRBV10-2
j_call: TRBJ2-7
cdr3_nt: TGCGCCAGCAGGCCCGGGACTTACGAGCAGTACTTC
cdr3_aa: CASRPGTYEQYF

d_call: TRBD1
clone_size: .
v_call: TRBV6-5
j_call: TRBJ2-7
cdr3_nt: TGTGCCAGCAGATCGACAGGGCACGAGCAGTACTTC
cdr3_aa: CASRSTGHEQYF

d_call: TRBD1
clone_size: .
v_call: TRBV5-1
j_call: TRBJ1-3
cdr3_nt: TGCGCCAGCAGCCCTGGGGACAGGGAACTAGCTGGAAACACCATATATTTT
cdr3_aa: CASSPGDRELAGNTIYF

d_call: .
clone_size: .
v_call: TRBV6-5
j_call: TRBJ1-2
cdr3_nt: TGTGCCAGCAGTTACTCAGAAGGACGGCCGAACTATGGCTACACCTTC
cdr3_aa: CASSYSEGRPNYGYTF

d_call: TRBD2
clone_size: .
v_call: TRBV9
j_call: TRBJ2-3
cdr3_nt: TGTGCCAGCAGCGCCCAGACTAGCTCTGCAGATACGCAGTATTTT
cdr3_aa: CASSAQTSSADTQYF

d_call: .
clone_size: .
v_call: TRBV28
j_call: TRBJ1-2
cdr3_nt: TGTGCCAGCAGTCCCCTCTCGCGCGGGGGTTCGGGTGGCTACACCTTC
cdr3_aa: CASSPLSRGGSGGYTF

d_call: .
clone_size: .
v_call: TRBV14
j_call: TRBJ2-7
cdr3_nt: TGTGCCAGCAGCCCCTGGACAGCCCCCAGATACGAGCAGTACTTC
cdr3_aa: CASSPWTAPRYEQYF

d_call: TRBD1
clone_size: few
v_call: TRBV5-1
j_call: TRBJ1-2
cdr3_nt: TGCGCCAGCAGCTCTCAGGGGGCAGGCTATGGCTACACCTTC
cdr3_aa: CASSSQGAGYGYTF

d_call: TRBD2
clone_size: .
v_call: TRBV10-3
j_call: TRBJ2-7
cdr3_nt: TGTGCCATCAGTTCCGGACTAGCGGGAGCATACGAGCAGTACTTC
cdr3_aa: CAISSGLAGAYEQYF

d_call: .
clone_size: .
v_call: TRBV11-2
j_call: TRBJ2-1
cdr3_nt: TGTGCCAGCAGCTTAGATTCAACAGGGGAGCAGTTCTTC
cdr3_aa: CASSLDSTGEQFF

d_call: TRBD1
clone_size: once
v_call: TRBV7-2
j_call: TRBJ2-2
cdr3_nt: TGTGCCAGCAGGCTGGGACAGGGGGCAGTCGGGGAGCTGTTTTTT
cdr3_aa: CASRLGQGAVGELFF

d_call: .
clone_size: once
v_call: TRBV5-6
j_call: TRBJ2-1
cdr3_nt: TGTGCCAGCAGCTTGCCCAGCGGTTACTACAATGAGCAGTTCTTC
cdr3_aa: CASSLPSGYYNEQFF

d_call: TRBD2
clone_size: once
v_call: TRBV19
j_call: TRBJ2-1
cdr3_nt: TGTGCCAGTAGTATACTAGCGGGAGACCCCTACAATGAGCAGTTCTTC
cdr3_aa: CASSILAGDPYNEQFF

d_call: .
clone_size: .
v_call: TRBV29-1
j_call: TRBJ2-5
cdr3_nt: TGCAGCGTTGAAGATCAGGCAATGGGGCTAGCAGAGACCCAGTACTTC
cdr3_aa: CSVEDQAMGLAETQYF

d_call: TRBD1
clone_size: .
v_call: TRBV11-3
j_call: TRBJ2-5
cdr3_nt: TGTGCCAGCAGCTTAGGGGGACAGGGGGCTCGGGAGACCCAGTACTTC
cdr3_aa: CASSLGGQGARETQYF

d_call: .
clone_size: .
v_call: TRBV28
j_call: TRBJ2-4
cdr3_nt: TGTGCCAGCAGTGGTAACATTCAGTACTTC
cdr3_aa: CASSGNIQYF

d_call: .
clone_size: few
v_call: TRBV6-1
j_call: TRBJ2-5
cdr3_nt: TGTGCCAGCACCCGAGCCTTCGACAGGCAAGAGACCCAGTACTTC
cdr3_aa: CASTRAFDRQETQYF

d_call: TRBD2
clone_size: many
v_call: TRBV11-2
j_call: TRBJ2-1
cdr3_nt: TGTGCCAGCAGCTCCGGGACTAGCGTAGGGGAGTACAATGAGCAGTTCTTC
cdr3_aa: CASSSGTSVGEYNEQFF

d_call: .
clone_size: .
v_call: TRBV29-1
j_call: TRBJ2-6
cdr3_nt: TGCAGCGTTGTAGGGGGTCCTGGGGCCAACGTCCTGACTTTC
cdr3_aa: CSVVGGPGANVLTF

d_call: TRBD1
clone_size: .
v_call: TRBV5-4
j_call: TRBJ2-7
cdr3_nt: TGTGCCAGCAGCCCCACAGGGGATGCCTACGAGCAGTACTTC
cdr3_aa: CASSPTGDAYEQYF

d_call: .
clone_size: .
v_call: TRBV30
j_call: TRBJ1-3
cdr3_nt: TGTGCCTGGAGTGTAGGGGAAAGGGTCTCTGGAAACACCATATATTTT
cdr3_aa: CAWSVGERVSGNTIYF

d_call: .
clone_size: .
v_call: TRBV5-1
j_call: TRBJ2-3
cdr3_nt: TGCGCCAGCAGCTTGAGCGGTAGCACAGATACGCAGTATTTT
cdr3_aa: CASSLSGSTDTQYF

d_call: TRBD1
clone_size: .
v_call: TRBV28
j_call: TRBJ2-7
cdr3_nt: TGTGCCAGCAGTTCACCGGGACAGGCTATCGAGCAGTACTTC
cdr3_aa: CASSSPGQAIEQYF

d_call: .
clone_size: .
v_call: TRBV5-4
j_call: TRBJ2-5
cdr3_nt: TGTGCCAGCAGCTTTGGGCTAGCAAGCCAAGAGACCCAGTACTTC
cdr3_aa: CASSFGLASQETQYF